This TCR beta chain stems from a study of blood T cell repertoires in COVID-19. Study summary: Material from acute and convalescent COVID-19 was sourced from the United States, Italy and Spain. The analysed material was cDNA or gDNA that came from T cells, B-cell-depleted T cells, or PBMCs.

Per the original methods: Estimation of nucleated cell counts relied on the amplification of reference gene primers. TCRdb keeps only in-frame clones here, not all; method: immunoSEQ multiplex PCR. Clone size and V and J calls were adopted from that table, with D and trimming inferred from the DNA. This sample has about 340,000 clones, with roughly 90% found just once. It was during active infection that Seattle patients were enrolled and then longitudinally followed. CDR3 length: 16 residues. V dropped 1 base and J dropped 4; count of bases not matched to a gene: 9. Looked up from germline, CDR1 is SGHNT and CDR2 is YYREEE (reference sequence).

The sample consisted of peripheral blood. The TCR sequence derives from an older woman with COVID-19, enrolled during active disease. The gene calls are TRBV5-4 and TRBJ2-3, with TRBD2 identical over 7 bases. CDR3 coding DNA: TGTGCCAGCAGCTTGTTTGGGGGGGTAAGATCAGATACGCAGTATTTT. Its translation is CASSLFGGVRSDTQYF.